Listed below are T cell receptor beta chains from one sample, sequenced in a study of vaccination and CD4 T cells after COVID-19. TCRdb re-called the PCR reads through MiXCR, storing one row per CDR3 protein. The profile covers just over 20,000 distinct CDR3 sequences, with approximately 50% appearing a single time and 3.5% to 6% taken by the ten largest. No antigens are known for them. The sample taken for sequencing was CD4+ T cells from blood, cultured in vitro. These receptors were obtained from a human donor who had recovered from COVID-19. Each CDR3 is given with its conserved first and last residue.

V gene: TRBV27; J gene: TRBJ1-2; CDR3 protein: CASSFSGQGYGYTF
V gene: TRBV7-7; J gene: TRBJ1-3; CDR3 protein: CASSLDIRDTIYF
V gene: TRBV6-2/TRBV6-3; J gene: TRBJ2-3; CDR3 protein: CASSLGRGSSTDTQYF
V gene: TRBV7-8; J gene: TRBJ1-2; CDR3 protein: CASSYGTGGGSYGYTF
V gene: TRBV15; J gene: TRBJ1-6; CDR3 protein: CATSLGVDSPLHF
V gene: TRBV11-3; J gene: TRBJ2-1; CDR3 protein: CASSSRDRGTSEQFF
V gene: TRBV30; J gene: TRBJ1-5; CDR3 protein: CAWSTQGVEQPQHF
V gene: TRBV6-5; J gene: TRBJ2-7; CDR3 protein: CASSYSVTGRSSYEQYF
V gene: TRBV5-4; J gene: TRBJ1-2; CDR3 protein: CASSLLGNYGYTF
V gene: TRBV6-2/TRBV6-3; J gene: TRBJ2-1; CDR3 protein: CASSSVVGSYNEQFF
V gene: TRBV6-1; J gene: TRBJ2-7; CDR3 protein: CASSPERDPTYEQYF
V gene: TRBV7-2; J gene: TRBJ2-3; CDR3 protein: CASSYGQGRTDTQYF
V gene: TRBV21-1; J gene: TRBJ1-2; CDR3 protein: CASSKGDGPSNYGYTF
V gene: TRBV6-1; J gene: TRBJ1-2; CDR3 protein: CASSNGQNYGYTF
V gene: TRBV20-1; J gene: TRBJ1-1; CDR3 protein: CSARELGYGTEAFF
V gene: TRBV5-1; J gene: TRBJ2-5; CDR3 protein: CASTGGDFETQYF
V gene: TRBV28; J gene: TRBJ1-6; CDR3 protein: CASHPVGETISPLHF
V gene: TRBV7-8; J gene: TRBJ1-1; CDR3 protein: CASSPWWDTEAFF
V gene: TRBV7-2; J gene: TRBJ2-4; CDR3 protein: CASSPRWTSGSPAKNIQYF
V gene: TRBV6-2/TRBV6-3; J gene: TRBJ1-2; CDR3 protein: CASSYLREGYYGYTF
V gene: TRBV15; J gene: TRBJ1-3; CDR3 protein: CATSEGGWGNTIYF
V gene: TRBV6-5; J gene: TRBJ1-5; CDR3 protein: CASSYSTGDQPQHF
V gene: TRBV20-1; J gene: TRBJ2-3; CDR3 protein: CSALGRGGLTDTQYF
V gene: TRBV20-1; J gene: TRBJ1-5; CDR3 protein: CSASSRLDQPQHF
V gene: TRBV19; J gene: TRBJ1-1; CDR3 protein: CASSIRRNTEAFF
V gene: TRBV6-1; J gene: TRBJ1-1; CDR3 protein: CASSATGAACIF